The next 10 T cell receptor beta chains were all read from a single sample in a study of blood T cell repertoires in COVID-19. Data came from immunoSEQ multiplex PCR; TCRdb stores just in-frame clones and leaves some out. The sample records about 200,000 clones, around nine tenths being singletons. The sequencing sample was made of peripheral blood. The receptors were sampled from a woman aged 40 to 50 who had recovered from COVID-19.

The chain carries TRBV25-1 and TRBJ2-7; TRBD2 matches at 8 bases. The J segment lost 2 bases and the V segment lost 2 bases, leaving 5 bases of the junction unmatched. The CDR3 is made up of 15 amino acids. Looked up from germline, CDR1 is MGHDK and CDR2 is SYGVNS. CDR3 DNA sequence: TGTGCCAGCAGTGAAAGAACTAGCGGACCCTACGAGCAGTACTTC. This encodes CASSERTSGPYEQYF.

This rearrangement joins TRBV19 to TRBJ2-3; 14 bases map to TRBD2. J was trimmed by 9 bases and V by 3 bases; bases with no gene match: 5. Germline CDR1 reads LNHDA; CDR2 reads SQIVND (reference sequence). The CDR3 consists of 15 residues. The CDR3 protein is CASSMGGLAGETQYF. As DNA, the CDR3 is TGTGCCAGTAGTATGGGGGGACTAGCGGGAGAGACGCAGTATTTT. The variable domain in full, completed from reference TRBV19 and TRBJ2-3, reads DGGITQSPKYLFRKEGQNVTLSCEQNLNHDAMYWYRQDPGQGLRLIYYSQIVNDFQKGDIAEGYSVSREKKESFPLTVTSAQKNPTAFYLCASSMGGLAGETQYFGPGTRLTVL.

The rearrangement joins TRBV12-3 or TRBV12-4 to TRBJ2-2; D not certain. The CDR3 loop spans 13 amino acids. Trimming cost V 5 bases and J 0 bases, with 4 bases left between them. The CDR3 loop is CASSPTNTGELFF. In DNA form, the CDR3 reads TGTGCCAGCAGTCCTACGAACACCGGGGAGCTGTTTTTT.

The gene calls are TRBV7-9 and TRBJ1-6; D is perhaps TRBD1 (5 bases). The CDR3 has 16 residues. The germline gives CDR1 SEHNR, CDR2 FQNEAQ (reference sequence). Trimming took off 6 bases at V and 6 bases at J, with 18 bases between the two ends. Here the CDR3 DNA reads TGTGCCAGCAGGTTTGCCGGCGACAGTTTTAATTCACCCCTCCACTTT. This codes for CASRFAGDSFNSPLHF.

The rearrangement links TRBV20-1 to TRBJ1-2; no firm D call. Between the trimmed V and J ends, which lost 3 bases and 6 bases, there was a span of 14 bases. This CDR3 region has 13 residues. CDR1 is DFQATT, CDR2 SNEGSKA, per germline (reference sequence). The CDR3 DNA follows: TGCAGTGCTAGTGTCCCGCCCCGGGATGGCTACACCTTC. Protein sequence: CSASVPPRDGYTF.

The chain links TRBV4-2 to TRBJ2-7, with 10 bases matching TRBD1. This CDR3 comprises 15 residues. J lost 7 bases, V lost 1 base, and 7 bases had no gene match. Germline CDR1 reads LGHNA; CDR2 reads YNFKEQ. The CDR3 protein is CASSQGGQGSWEQYF. In DNA, the CDR3 is TGTGCCAGCAGCCAAGGGGGACAGGGGAGTTGGGAGCAGTACTTC.

The J gene is TRBJ1-4, the V gene TRBV6-5, with D tentatively TRBD1 (6 bases). The germline CDR1 and CDR2 sequences are MNHEY and SVGAGI. Deletions cut 3 bases from V and 4 bases from J, with 9 bases between. The CDR3 is made up of 14 amino acids. CDR3 DNA sequence: TGTGCCAGCAGTTATAGGGGGAATAATGAAAAACTGTTTTTT. Its translation: CASSYRGNNEKLFF.

This clone showed up just once. V gene TRBV2 combines with J gene TRBJ2-7; D not certain. V lost 8 bases, J lost 6 bases, and 20 bases lay in between. The CDR3 consists of 14 residues. Germline lookup yields CDR1 SNHLY and CDR2 FYNNEI. The DNA of the CDR3 is TGTGCCAGCCCACCTCCAGGTACTGCTGGCGAGCAGTACTTC. Protein product: CASPPPGTAGEQYF. The complete variable domain, with remaining parts taken from reference TRBV2 and TRBJ2-7, reads EPEVTQTPSHQVTQMGQEVILRCVPISNHLYFYWYRQILGQKVEFLVSFYNNEISEKSEIFDDQFSVERPDGSNFTLKIRSTKLEDSAMYFCASPPPGTAGEQYFGPGTRLTVT.

The gene calls are TRBV19 and TRBJ1-2; 9 bases agree with TRBD1. There are 17 residues in the CDR3. V lost 7 bases and J lost 5; bases outside the gene matches: 17. Looked up from germline, CDR1 is LNHDA and CDR2 is SQIVND (reference sequence). CDR3 sequence (DNA): TGTGCCAGTACTGACCAGAGGGACAGGGAGGATCGTTATGGCTACACCTTC. Translated: CASTDQRDREDRYGYTF.

J is TRBJ2-1 and V is TRBV27; TRBD2 agrees at 7 bases. This CDR3 region has 12 residues. J gave up 10 bases and V 6 bases, and 6 bases lay outside the gene matches. Germline values: CDR1 MNHEY, CDR2 SMNVEV (reference sequence). The DNA for the CDR3 is TGTGCCAGCAGGTCTAGCGGTTCAGAGCAGTTCTTC. Amino acids: CASRSSGSEQFF.